The 10 T cell receptor beta chains presented below share a single source sample, sequenced in a study of shared clonotypes between healthy human individuals. The protocol was immunoSEQ multiplex PCR, while the TCRdb copy is restricted to in-frame clones and leaves out a portion. The profile shows roughly 1,000,000 clones, approximately 78% of them singletons. Source material: memory CD4+ T cells from PBMCs. Noted subset: CD45RA-negative fraction. The source of these receptors is a man between 18 and 35 years old in good health. Some clones in this sample may be carry-over from other donors' samples.

This chain joins TRBV7-2 and TRBJ1-2; possible D gene TRBD1, 6 bases. This CDR3 is 16 amino acids long. Trimming took off 3 bases at V and 8 bases at J, with 22 bases between the two ends. Per the germline V gene, CDR1 is SGHTA and CDR2 is FQGNSA. CDR3 sequence: CASSFINFSGARGYTF. CDR3 nucleotide sequence: TGTGCCAGCAGCTTTATTAATTTTTCGGGGGCGCGAGGCTACACCTTC.

This clone showed up just a few times. CDR3 nucleotide sequence: TGTGCCAGCAGTTACTCGCGGGACAGGGGGACCACTGAAGCTTTCTTT. Amino acid sequence: CASSYSRDRGTTEAFF. V and J are TRBV6-6 and TRBJ1-1; 11 nucleotides align to TRBD1. Unmatched junction bases numbered 4, after V lost 0 bases and J lost 4 bases. Germline V gene data show CDR1 as MNHNY and CDR2 as SVGAGI (reference sequence). This CDR3 has 16 residues.

Of note for this clone: A much larger clonotype is one base distant, so this may be a read error. This CDR3 is also generated by other DNA sequences in the sample. The V gene is TRBV5-4, the J gene TRBJ1-1; 8 bases line up with TRBD1. Germline values: CDR1 SGHNT, CDR2 YYREEE (reference sequence). Losses at the gene ends were 4 bases for V and 2 bases for J; bases not matched to a gene: 1. The CDR3 runs 13 residues. In DNA, the CDR3 is TGTGCCAGCAGCGGACAGGGAAACACTGAAGCTTTCTTT. Translation gives CASSGQGNTEAFF.

This chain joins TRBV10-3 and TRBJ1-1; D gene ambiguous. The V end lost 5 bases, the J end lost 4 bases, and 11 bases lay between the germline ends. The germline gives CDR1 ENHRY, CDR2 SYGVKD. The CDR3 totals 13 residues. The CDR3 reads CAISRAGVTEAFF. Here the CDR3 DNA reads TGTGCCATCAGTCGGGCGGGTGTCACTGAAGCTTTCTTT.

The table lists this clone with a count of one. V usage is TRBV5-1 and J usage is TRBJ2-7, with TRBD1 as a possible D gene (6 bases). The ends were cut back, 4 bases at V and 2 bases at J, with 19 bases in the middle. The CDR3 sequence is 16 residues long. Germline lookup yields CDR1 SGHRS and CDR2 YFSETQ. The CDR3 DNA is TGCGCCAGCAGCCCAAACCAACGACAGGAAACCTACGAGCAGTACTTC. It specifies CASSPNQRQETYEQYF.

This clone is medium-sized in the sample. The same CDR3 can be traced to other DNA sequences in this sample. V gene TRBV2 combines with J gene TRBJ1-2; 8 nucleotides agree with TRBD1. V lost 3 bases to trimming and J lost 7 bases; unmatched junction nucleotides: 4. The CDR3 covers 13 residues. Germline V gene lookup returns CDR1 SNHLY and CDR2 FYNNEI. CDR3 in DNA: TGTGCCAGCAGTGAGTCAGGGGGCCGTGGCTACACCTTC. Protein product: CASSESGGRGYTF.

The CDR3 loop is CASSLGSVSDEQFF. In DNA, the CDR3 is TGTGCCAGCAGCTTGGGGTCAGTTTCCGATGAGCAGTTCTTC. V is TRBV28 and J is TRBJ2-1; D is unresolved. The CDR3 contains 14 residues. The V end lost 6 bases, the J end lost 8 bases, and 17 bases lay between the germline ends. The germline CDR1 and CDR2 sequences are MDHEN and SYDVKM.

Here the CDR3 DNA reads TGCGCCACAAGGGTAGCGGGAGGGCCTCCAGATACGCAGTATTTT. This translates into CATRVAGGPPDTQYF. The chain has TRBV5-1 and TRBJ2-3; 11 nucleotides align to TRBD2. Germline V gives CDR1 SGHRS, CDR2 YFSETQ. V was clipped by 9 bases and J by 4 bases; unmatched bases: 10. CDR3 length equals 15 residues.

Concerning this clone: This likely reflects a read error, since a far larger clone is one base away. The same CDR3 arises from other DNA sequences in this sample as well. The chain uses TRBV20-1 and TRBJ2-1; D possibly corresponds to TRBD2 (5 bases). Germline loops: CDR1 DFQATT, CDR2 SNEGSKA (reference sequence). The CDR3 contains 11 residues. The CDR3 nucleotides are TGTAGTGCTCGTGACTACCGTGAGCAGTTCTTC. Amino acids: CSARDYREQFF.

The chain couples TRBV6-1 to TRBJ2-2; TRBD1 matches 9 bases. Germline assignment: CDR1 MNHNS and CDR2 SASEGT. V lost 8 bases, J lost 6 bases, and 10 bases stayed unmatched. The CDR3 extends over 15 amino acids. CDR3 coding DNA: TGTGCCAGCCTACCGGACAGGGGAGGTTCCGGGGAGCTGTTTTTT. This codes for CASLPDRGGSGELFF.